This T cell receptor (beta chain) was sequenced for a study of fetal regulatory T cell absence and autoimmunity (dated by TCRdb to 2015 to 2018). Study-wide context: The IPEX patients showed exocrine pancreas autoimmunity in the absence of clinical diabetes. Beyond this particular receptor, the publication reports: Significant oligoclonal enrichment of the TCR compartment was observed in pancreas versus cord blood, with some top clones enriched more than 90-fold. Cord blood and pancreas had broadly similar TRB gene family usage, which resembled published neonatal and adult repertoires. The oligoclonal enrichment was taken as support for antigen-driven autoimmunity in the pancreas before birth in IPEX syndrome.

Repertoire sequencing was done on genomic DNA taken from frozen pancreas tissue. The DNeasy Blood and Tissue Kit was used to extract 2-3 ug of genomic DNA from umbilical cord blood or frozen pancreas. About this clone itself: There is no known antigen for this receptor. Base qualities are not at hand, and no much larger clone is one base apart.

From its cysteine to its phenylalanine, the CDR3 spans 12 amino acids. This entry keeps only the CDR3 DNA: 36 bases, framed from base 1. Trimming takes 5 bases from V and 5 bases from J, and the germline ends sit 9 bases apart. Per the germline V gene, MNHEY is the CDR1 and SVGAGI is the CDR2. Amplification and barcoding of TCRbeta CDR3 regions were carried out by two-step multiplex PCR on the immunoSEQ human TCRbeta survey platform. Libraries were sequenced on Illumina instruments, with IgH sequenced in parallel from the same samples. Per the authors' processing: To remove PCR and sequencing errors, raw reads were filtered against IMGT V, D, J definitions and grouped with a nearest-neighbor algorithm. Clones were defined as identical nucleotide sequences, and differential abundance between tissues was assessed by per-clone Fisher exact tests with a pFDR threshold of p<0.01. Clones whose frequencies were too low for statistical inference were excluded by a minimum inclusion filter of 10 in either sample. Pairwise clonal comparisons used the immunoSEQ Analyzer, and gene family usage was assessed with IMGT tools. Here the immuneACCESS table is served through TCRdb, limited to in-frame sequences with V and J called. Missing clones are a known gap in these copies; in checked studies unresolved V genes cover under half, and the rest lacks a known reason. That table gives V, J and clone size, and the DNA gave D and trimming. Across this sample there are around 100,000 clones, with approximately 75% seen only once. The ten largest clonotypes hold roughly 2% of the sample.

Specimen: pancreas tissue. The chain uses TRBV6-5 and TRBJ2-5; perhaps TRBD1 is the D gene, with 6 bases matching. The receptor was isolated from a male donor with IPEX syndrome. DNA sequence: TGTGCCAGCAGTGGGGGCTGGGAGACCCAGTACTTC. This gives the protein CASSGGWETQYF.